The sequence of this TCR beta chain was determined in a study of CD8+CD57+ T cells in acquired aplastic anemia. Study summary: Each DNA sample taken from sorted CD4+ and CD8+ cells came to around 2.9 ug on average.

The patients chosen for sequencing had shown expansion of CD8+CD57+ cells (detected by flow cytometry). Severe acquired aplastic anemia affected all patients. No patient had been given any therapy when blood was sampled. The template used for profiling TCR beta VDJ and CDR3 was genomic DNA. TCRdb re-analysed the reads in MiXCR, keeping a single row per CDR3 protein. The top ten hold about 2.9% of the sample, which has 150,000 to 200,000 distinct CDR3 sequences, approximately 51% seen once. Trimming took 1 base from V and 2 from J; bases not matched to a gene: 4. The CDR3 is 16 residues long. Germline loops: CDR1 ENHRY, CDR2 SYGVKD. General study points: Comparison of patients with controls identified roughly 30 shared CD8+ CDR3 sequences.

On this clonotype: Its antigen is currently unknown.

This sequence originates from a human donor with aplastic anemia. The gene calls are TRBV10-3 and TRBJ1-1, with TRBD1 matching over 10 bases. Sample: sorted CD4+, CD8+, or CD8+CD57+ T cells (not recorded which) from PBMCs. In nucleotides, the CDR3 is TGTGCCATCAGTGAGTGGGACAGGGGAGGAAACACTGAAGCTTTCTTT. It encodes CAISEWDRGGNTEAFF.